Below are 16 T cell receptor beta chains sequenced from a single sample in a study of Ad26.COV2.S vaccination and SARS-CoV-2 variants. The protocol was immunoSEQ multiplex PCR, while the TCRdb copy is restricted to in-frame clones and leaves out a portion. The sample lists fewer than 500,000 clones; roughly 87% were seen once. As to treatment: 15 to 20 received Ad26.COV2.S at low or high dose, single or two shots; 5 received placebo; per-sample allocation not given. Day 63 following the first vaccine or placebo injection was when the samples were taken. The input for sequencing was peripheral blood, taken in a trial of Ad26.COV2.S vaccine versus placebo. These receptors originate from a person between 18 and 59 years old who received the Ad26.COV2.S COVID-19 vaccine or a placebo.

This clone was counted a single time. The V and J genes are TRBV5-1 and TRBJ2-2; possibly TRBD1 or TRBD2 for D (5 bases each). Trimming took off 3 bases at V and 7 bases at J, with 10 bases between the two ends. Germline loops: CDR1 SGHRS, CDR2 YFSETQ. The CDR3 has 13 residues. The CDR3 coding sequence is TGCGCCAGCAGCTGGGGGACCGGCGGGGAGCTGTTTTTT. Translating it yields CASSWGTGGELFF.

A note on this clone: A junction boundary mismatches the germline segment, possibly from a read error. V usage is TRBV28 and J usage is TRBJ1-2; unclear D gene. CDR3 length: 13 residues. Germline CDR1 reads MDHEN; CDR2 reads SYDVKM. CDR3 loop: CASSSAGIEGYPF. As DNA, the CDR3 is TGTGCCAGCAGTTCCGCGGGAATTGAAGGCTACCCCTTC.

The chain carries TRBV5-4 and TRBJ1-2; D gene ambiguous. V lost 4 bases and J lost 0, with 7 bases in between. Germline CDR1 is SGHNT and CDR2 is YYREEE (reference sequence). The length of the CDR3 is 13 residues. CDR3 in amino acids: CASSGGANYGYTF. The CDR3 DNA reads TGTGCCAGCAGCGGCGGGGCTAACTATGGCTACACCTTC.

The gene calls are TRBV19 and TRBJ2-3; D remains unclear. The CDR3 loop spans 14 amino acids. V shed 3 bases and J shed 2 bases, with 9 bases lying between them. Germline V gene lookup returns CDR1 LNHDA and CDR2 SQIVND (reference sequence). The CDR3 nucleotides read TGTGCCAGTAGTATTGATCAAGCCACAGATACGCAGTATTTT. This codes for CASSIDQATDTQYF.

This sequence joins TRBV30 and TRBJ1-1; no definite D call. CDR1 GTSNPN and CDR2 SVGIG come from the germline V gene (reference sequence). The germline V and J ends were trimmed by 0 bases and 11 bases, with 13 bases remaining between them. This CDR3 comprises 12 residues. CDR3 sequence reads: CAWSVFPSYAFF. CDR3 DNA: TGTGCCTGGAGTGTTTTCCCCAGCTATGCTTTCTTT.

The chain joins TRBV29-1 to TRBJ2-1, with unresolved D. Deletions cut 5 bases from V and 7 bases from J, with 9 bases between. In germline, CDR1 is SQVTM, CDR2 ANQGSEA. CDR3 size: 11 residues. CDR3 sequence: CSVLQINEQFF. The CDR3 coding sequence is TGCAGCGTTTTACAAATTAATGAGCAGTTCTTC.

V usage is TRBV24-1 and J usage is TRBJ1-5, with TRBD1 matching over 7 bases. Trimming cost V 4 bases and J 5 bases; bases outside gene matches: 4. The CDR3 is made up of 14 amino acids. Germline assignment: CDR1 KGHDR and CDR2 SFDVKD. The CDR3, as DNA: TGTGCCACCAGTGACGGCAGGGGGGATCAGCCCCAGCATTTT. This gives the protein CATSDGRGDQPQHF.

This sequence joins TRBV29-1 and TRBJ2-5, with D unclear. The CDR3 is made up of 12 amino acids. Germline lookup yields CDR1 SQVTM and CDR2 ANQGSEA. Trimming took 5 bases from V and 3 from J, leaving 10 bases between them. The DNA for the CDR3 is TGCAGCGTTAAAGGTCGCGAAGAGACCCAGTACTTC. Its translation is CSVKGREETQYF.

V usage is TRBV5-1 and J usage is TRBJ2-7; the D is unclear. V lost 0 bases, J lost 7 bases, and 11 bases lay in between. Germline CDR1 reads SGHRS; CDR2 reads YFSETQ. The CDR3 contains 13 residues. The CDR3 loop reads CASSLGAYGEQYF. DNA for the CDR3: TGCGCCAGCAGCTTGGGGGCCTACGGGGAGCAGTACTTC.

The V gene is TRBV2, the J gene TRBJ1-1, with D tentatively TRBD1 (5 bases). CDR1 and CDR2 from the germline V gene are SNHLY and FYNNEI. Trimming left V 2 bases short and J 3 bases short, with 19 bases between. The CDR3 is 17 residues long. This CDR3 is CASSEPAGWGSDTEAFF. The CDR3 bases are TGTGCCAGCAGTGAACCGGCAGGGTGGGGGTCAGACACTGAAGCTTTCTTT.

The V and J genes are TRBV24-1 and TRBJ1-5; D not resolved. V dropped 2 bases and J dropped 5 bases, with 15 bases sitting between them. CDR1 is KGHDR, CDR2 SFDVKD, per germline. The CDR3 is 16 amino acids. CDR3 region: CATSDSDTGGYQPQHF. For the CDR3, the DNA is TGTGCCACCAGTGATTCCGACACGGGTGGCTATCAGCCCCAGCATTTT.

The rearrangement links TRBV30 to TRBJ2-2; TRBD2 matches at 9 bases. The CDR3 spans 13 residues. From germline, CDR1 is GTSNPN and CDR2 SVGIG (reference sequence). The junction had 13 bases not matched to a gene; V was cut back by 5 bases and J by 15 bases. The CDR3 here is CAWDQAGGPSVFF. For the CDR3, the DNA is TGTGCCTGGGACCAAGCGGGGGGTCCCTCCGTGTTTTTT.

V gene TRBV5-8 combines with J gene TRBJ1-1; D gene ambiguous. Deletions cut 0 bases from V and 1 base from J, with 10 bases between. The CDR3 runs to 15 residues. Germline V gene sequence: CDR1 SGHTS, CDR2 YDEGEE. CDR3 sequence: CASSLAIVGNTEAFF. In nucleotides, the CDR3 is TGTGCCAGCAGCTTGGCCATTGTGGGGAACACTGAAGCTTTCTTT.

The rearrangement joins TRBV5-1 to TRBJ1-1, with D possibly being TRBD1 (6 bases). V lost 0 bases and J 10 bases, leaving 22 bases between the germline ends. The V gene's germline CDR1 is SGHRS and CDR2 YFSETQ. This CDR3 contains 16 residues. CDR3 sequence reads: CASSLAPGGAKTGAFF. CDR3 nucleotides: TGCGCCAGCAGCTTGGCCCCTGGGGGGGCCAAAACGGGAGCTTTCTTT.

The chain joins TRBV19 to TRBJ1-2; 7 bases line up with TRBD1. Germline trimming cut 2 bases from V and 4 bases from J; bases unmatched to any gene: 7. The germline gives CDR1 LNHDA, CDR2 SQIVND (reference sequence). The length of the CDR3 is 15 residues. CDR3 in amino acids: CASSISGGGLYGYTF. CDR3 coding DNA: TGTGCCAGTAGTATAAGCGGAGGGGGCCTCTATGGCTACACCTTC.

This rearrangement joins TRBV6-5 to TRBJ2-1; 10 nucleotides line up with TRBD1. This CDR3 region has 14 residues. In germline, CDR1 is MNHEY, CDR2 SVGAGI. The ends lost 6 bases at V and 7 bases at J; junction bases unmatched: 6. CDR3 nucleotide sequence: TGTGCCAGCAGAGGGGGACAGGGGCTTAATGAGCAGTTCTTC. This sequence encodes CASRGGQGLNEQFF.